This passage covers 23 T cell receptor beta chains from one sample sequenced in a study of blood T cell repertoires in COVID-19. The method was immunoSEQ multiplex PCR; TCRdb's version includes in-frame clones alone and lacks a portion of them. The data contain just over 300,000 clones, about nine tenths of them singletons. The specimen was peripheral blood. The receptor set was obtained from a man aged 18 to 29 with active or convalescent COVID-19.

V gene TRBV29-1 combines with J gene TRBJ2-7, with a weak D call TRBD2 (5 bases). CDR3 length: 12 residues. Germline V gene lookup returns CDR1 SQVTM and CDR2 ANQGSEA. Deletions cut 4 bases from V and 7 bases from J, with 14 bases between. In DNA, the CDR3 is TGCAGCGTTGGAGGGATGGGGATGGAGCAGTACTTC. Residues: CSVGGMGMEQYF.

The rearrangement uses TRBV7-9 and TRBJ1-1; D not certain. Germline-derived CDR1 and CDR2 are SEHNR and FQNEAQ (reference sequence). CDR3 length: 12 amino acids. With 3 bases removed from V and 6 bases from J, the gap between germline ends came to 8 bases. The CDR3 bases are TGTGCCAGCAGCTTTGCGAGGGCTGAAGCTTTCTTT. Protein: CASSFARAEAFF.

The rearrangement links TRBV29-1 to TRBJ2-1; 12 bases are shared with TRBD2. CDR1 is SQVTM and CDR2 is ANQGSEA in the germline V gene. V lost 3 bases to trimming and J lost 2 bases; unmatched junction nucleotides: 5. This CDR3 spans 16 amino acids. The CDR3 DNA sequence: TGCAGCGTTGAGGCTTGGACTAGCGGGACCTACAATGAGCAGTTCTTC. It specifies CSVEAWTSGTYNEQFF.

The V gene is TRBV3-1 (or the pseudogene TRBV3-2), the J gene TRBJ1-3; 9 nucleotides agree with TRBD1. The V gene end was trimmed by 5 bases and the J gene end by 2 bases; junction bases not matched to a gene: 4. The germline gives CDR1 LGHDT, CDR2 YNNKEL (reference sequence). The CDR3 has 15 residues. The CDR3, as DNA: TGTGCCAGCAGCGCCCGGGACAGGGCTGGAAACACCATATATTTT. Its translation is CASSARDRAGNTIYF.

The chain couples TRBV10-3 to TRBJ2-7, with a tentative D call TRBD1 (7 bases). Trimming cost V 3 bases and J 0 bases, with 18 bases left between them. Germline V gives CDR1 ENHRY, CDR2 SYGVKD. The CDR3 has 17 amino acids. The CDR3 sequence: CAISDVMSRDSSYEQYF. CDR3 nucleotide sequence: TGTGCCATCAGTGATGTCATGTCGCGGGACAGCTCCTACGAGCAGTACTTC.

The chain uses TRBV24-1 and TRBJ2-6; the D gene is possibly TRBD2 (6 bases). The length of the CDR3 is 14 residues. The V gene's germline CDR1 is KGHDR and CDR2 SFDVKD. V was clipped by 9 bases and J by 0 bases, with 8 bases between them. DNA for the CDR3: TGTGCCACCGGAGGGTCCTCTGGGGCCAACGTCCTGACTTTC. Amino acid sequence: CATGGSSGANVLTF.

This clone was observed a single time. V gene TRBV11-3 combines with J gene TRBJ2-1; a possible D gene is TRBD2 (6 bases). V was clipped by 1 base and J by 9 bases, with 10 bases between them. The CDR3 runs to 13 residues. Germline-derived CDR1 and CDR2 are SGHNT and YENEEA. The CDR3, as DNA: TGTGCCAGCAGCTTAGTCCCTAGCGTTGAGCAGTTCTTC. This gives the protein CASSLVPSVEQFF.

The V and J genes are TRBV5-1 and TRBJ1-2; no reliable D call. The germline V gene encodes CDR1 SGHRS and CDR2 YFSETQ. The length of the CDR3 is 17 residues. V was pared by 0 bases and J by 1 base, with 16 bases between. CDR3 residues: CASSLGFGGNNNYGYTF. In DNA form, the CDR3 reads TGCGCCAGCAGCTTGGGCTTTGGAGGGAACAATAACTATGGCTACACCTTC.

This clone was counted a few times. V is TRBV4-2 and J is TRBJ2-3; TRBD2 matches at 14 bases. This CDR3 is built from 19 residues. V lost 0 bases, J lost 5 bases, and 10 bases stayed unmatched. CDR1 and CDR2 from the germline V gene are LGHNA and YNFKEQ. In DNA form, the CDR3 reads TGTGCCAGCAGCCAAGATTCGAGACTAGCGGGAGGGCCAGGAGATACGCAGTATTTT. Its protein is CASSQDSRLAGGPGDTQYF.

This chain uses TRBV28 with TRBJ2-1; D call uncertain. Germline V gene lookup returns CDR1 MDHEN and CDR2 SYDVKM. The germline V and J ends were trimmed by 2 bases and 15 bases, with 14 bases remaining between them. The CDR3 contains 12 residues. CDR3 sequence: CASSLSGFGWFF. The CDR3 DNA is TGTGCCAGCAGTTTAAGTGGCTTCGGGTGGTTCTTC.

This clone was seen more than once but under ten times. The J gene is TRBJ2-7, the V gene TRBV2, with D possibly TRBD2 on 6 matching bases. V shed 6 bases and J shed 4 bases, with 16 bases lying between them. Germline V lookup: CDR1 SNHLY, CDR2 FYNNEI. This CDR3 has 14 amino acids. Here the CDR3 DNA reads TGTGCCAGCAGCCCCAACGGGACTCCGTACGAGCAGTACTTC. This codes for CASSPNGTPYEQYF. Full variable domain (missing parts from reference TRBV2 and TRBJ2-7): EPEVTQTPSHQVTQMGQEVILRCVPISNHLYFYWYRQILGQKVEFLVSFYNNEISEKSEIFDDQFSVERPDGSNFTLKIRSTKLEDSAMYFCASSPNGTPYEQYFGPGTRLTVT.

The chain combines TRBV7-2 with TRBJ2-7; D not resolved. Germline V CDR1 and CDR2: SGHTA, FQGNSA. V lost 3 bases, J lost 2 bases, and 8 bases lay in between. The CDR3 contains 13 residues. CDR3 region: CASSFDTAYEQYF. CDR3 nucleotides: TGTGCCAGCAGCTTCGACACCGCCTACGAGCAGTACTTC.

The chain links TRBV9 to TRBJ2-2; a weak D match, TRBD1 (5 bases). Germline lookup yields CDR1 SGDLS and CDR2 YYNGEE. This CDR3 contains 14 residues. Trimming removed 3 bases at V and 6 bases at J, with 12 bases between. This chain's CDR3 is CASSAGRVPGELFF. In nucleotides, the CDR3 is TGTGCCAGCAGCGCCGGCAGGGTACCCGGGGAGCTGTTTTTT.

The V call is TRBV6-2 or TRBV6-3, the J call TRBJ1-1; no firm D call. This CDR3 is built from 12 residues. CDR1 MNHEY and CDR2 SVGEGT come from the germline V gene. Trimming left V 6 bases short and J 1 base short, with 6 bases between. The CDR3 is CASSRANTEAFF. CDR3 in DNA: TGTGCCAGCAGCCGAGCGAACACTGAAGCTTTCTTT.

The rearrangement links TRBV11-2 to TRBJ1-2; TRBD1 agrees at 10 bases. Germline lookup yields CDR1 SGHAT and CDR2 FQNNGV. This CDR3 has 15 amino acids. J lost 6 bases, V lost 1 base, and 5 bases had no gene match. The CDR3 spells CASSLVTGGAHGYTF. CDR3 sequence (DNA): TGTGCCAGCAGCTTAGTGACAGGGGGCGCCCATGGCTACACCTTC.

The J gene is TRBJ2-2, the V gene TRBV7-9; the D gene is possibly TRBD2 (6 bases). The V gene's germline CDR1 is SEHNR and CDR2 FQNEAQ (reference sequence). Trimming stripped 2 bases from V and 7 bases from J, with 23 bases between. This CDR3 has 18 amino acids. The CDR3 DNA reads TGTGCCAGCAGCTTACCTAGGGAGGCTACCCGAAATGTCGGGGAGCTGTTTTTT. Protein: CASSLPREATRNVGELFF. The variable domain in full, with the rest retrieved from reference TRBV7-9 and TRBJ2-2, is DTGVSQNPRHKITKRGQNVTFRCDPISEHNRLYWYRQTLGQGPEFLTYFQNEAQLEKSRLLSDRFSAERPKGSFSTLEIQRTEQGDSAMYLCASSLPREATRNVGELFFGEGSRLTVL.

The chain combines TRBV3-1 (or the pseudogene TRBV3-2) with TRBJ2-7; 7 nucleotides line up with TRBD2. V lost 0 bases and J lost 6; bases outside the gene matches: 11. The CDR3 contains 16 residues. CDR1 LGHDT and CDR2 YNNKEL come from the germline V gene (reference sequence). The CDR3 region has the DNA TGTGCCAGCAGCCAAGATATGGGACGGGAGGTCGGCGAGCAGTACTTC. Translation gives CASSQDMGREVGEQYF.

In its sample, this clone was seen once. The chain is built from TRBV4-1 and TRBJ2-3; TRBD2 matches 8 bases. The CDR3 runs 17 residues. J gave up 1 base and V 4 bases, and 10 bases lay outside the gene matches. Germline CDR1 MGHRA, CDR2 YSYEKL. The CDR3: CASSRTRTAGGTDTQYF. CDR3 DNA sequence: TGCGCCAGCAGCCGAACAAGGACAGCGGGAGGCACAGATACGCAGTATTTT.

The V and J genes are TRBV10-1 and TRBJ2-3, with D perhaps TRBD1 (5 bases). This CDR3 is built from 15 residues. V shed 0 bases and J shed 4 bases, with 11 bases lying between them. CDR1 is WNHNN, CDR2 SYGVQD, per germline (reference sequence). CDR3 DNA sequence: TGCGCCAGCAGTGAGTCAAGGGGCGGCCCAGATACGCAGTATTTT. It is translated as CASSESRGGPDTQYF.

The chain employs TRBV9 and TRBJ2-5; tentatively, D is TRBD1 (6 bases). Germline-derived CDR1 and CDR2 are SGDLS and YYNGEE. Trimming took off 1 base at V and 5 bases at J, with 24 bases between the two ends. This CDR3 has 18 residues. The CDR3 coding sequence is TGTGCCAGCAGCGTATTCTCTGGGGCAGGGGCTTCTGGGGAGACCCAGTACTTC. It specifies CASSVFSGAGASGETQYF.

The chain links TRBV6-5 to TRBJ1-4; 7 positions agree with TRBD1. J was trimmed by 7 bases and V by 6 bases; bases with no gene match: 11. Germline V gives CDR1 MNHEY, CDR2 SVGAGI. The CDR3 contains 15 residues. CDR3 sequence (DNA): TGTGCCAGCAGCGCCATAACAGGGGTTGTTGAAAAACTGTTTTTT. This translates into CASSAITGVVEKLFF.

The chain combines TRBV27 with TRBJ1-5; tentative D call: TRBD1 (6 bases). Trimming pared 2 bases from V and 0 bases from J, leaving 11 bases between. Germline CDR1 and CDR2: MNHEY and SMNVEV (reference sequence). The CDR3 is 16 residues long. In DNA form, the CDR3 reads TGTGCCAGCAGTTTAGCAGGGGCTAATAGCAATCAGCCCCAGCATTTT. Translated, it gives CASSLAGANSNQPQHF.

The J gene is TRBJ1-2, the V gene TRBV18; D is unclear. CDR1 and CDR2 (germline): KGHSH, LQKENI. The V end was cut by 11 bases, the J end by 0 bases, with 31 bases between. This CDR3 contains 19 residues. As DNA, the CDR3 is TGTGCCTCCTCCCCCTCGGCCGGAGCTCCTTTTCTACCTAACTATGGCTACACCTTC. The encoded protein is CASSPSAGAPFLPNYGYTF.